This T cell receptor (beta chain) was sequenced during a study of glioma-infiltrating T cells. Germline-derived CDR1 and CDR2 are LNHDA and SQIVND (reference sequence). This CDR3 contains 14 residues. Trimming removed 6 bases from V and 1 base from J, with 9 bases in between. Using RNA template, CDR3s of TCR alpha and beta were amplified with iRepertoire arm-PCR. Input was roughly 95-450 ng of tissue mRNA or PBMC total RNA. MiXCR, run by TCRdb on the multiplex PCR reads, gives a single entry per CDR3 protein. The sample records about 180,000 distinct CDR3 sequences, about 40% being singletons. This clonotype was found a few times.

V is TRBV19 and J is TRBJ2-2; D is perhaps TRBD1 (5 bases). Source material: glioma tissue, nonneoplastic brain tissue, or PBMCs (not recorded which). This receptor was taken from a human donor with low-grade glioma or glioblastoma, undergoing nonglioma brain surgery, or in good health (not recorded which). Written as DNA, the CDR3 is TGTGCCAGTAGAACACAGGTGAACACCGGGGAGCTGTTTTTT. It yields the protein CASRTQVNTGELFF.